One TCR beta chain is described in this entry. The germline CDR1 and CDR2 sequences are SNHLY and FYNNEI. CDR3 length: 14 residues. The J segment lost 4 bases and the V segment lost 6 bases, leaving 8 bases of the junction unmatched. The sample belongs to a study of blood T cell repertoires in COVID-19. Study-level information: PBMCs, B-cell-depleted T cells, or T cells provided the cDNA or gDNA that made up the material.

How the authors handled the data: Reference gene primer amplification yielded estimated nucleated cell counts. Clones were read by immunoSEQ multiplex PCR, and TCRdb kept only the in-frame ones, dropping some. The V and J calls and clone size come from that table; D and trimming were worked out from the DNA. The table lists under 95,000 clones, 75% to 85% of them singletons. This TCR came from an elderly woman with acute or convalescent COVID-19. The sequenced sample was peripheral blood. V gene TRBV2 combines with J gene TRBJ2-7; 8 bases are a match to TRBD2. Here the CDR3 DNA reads TGTGCCAGCAGGGGCACTAGCGGAGGGTACGAGCAGTACTTC. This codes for CASRGTSGGYEQYF. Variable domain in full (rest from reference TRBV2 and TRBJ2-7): EPEVTQTPSHQVTQMGQEVILRCVPISNHLYFYWYRQILGQKVEFLVSFYNNEISEKSEIFDDQFSVERPDGSNFTLKIRSTKLEDSAMYFCASRGTSGGYEQYFGPGTRLTVT.